The 20 T cell receptor beta chains in this list originate from one sample, sequenced in a study of Ad26.COV2.S vaccination and SARS-CoV-2 variants. Profiling relied on immunoSEQ multiplex PCR, and the TCRdb table lists in-frame clones only, not all of them. There are about 180,000 clones in the sample; around nine tenths occur only once, and approximately 6% lies in the top ten. The starting material was peripheral blood, obtained after recovery from COVID-19. The receptors derive from a human donor who had recovered from COVID-19.

The rearrangement links TRBV5-1 to TRBJ2-7, with D unresolved. Germline values: CDR1 SGHRS, CDR2 YFSETQ. Trimming removed 2 bases from V and 3 bases from J, with 12 bases in between. The CDR3 has 14 amino acids. CDR3 sequence: CASSFLTEGYEQYF. In DNA, the CDR3 is TGCGCCAGCAGCTTCCTGACGGAAGGCTACGAGCAGTACTTC.

The chain links TRBV19 to TRBJ2-3; D tentatively reads TRBD1 or TRBD2 (6 bases each). Germline lookup yields CDR1 LNHDA and CDR2 SQIVND (reference sequence). CDR3 length: 14 residues. The V end was cut by 3 bases, the J end by 5 bases, with 12 bases between. The CDR3 spells CASSIVEGGDTQYF. Written as DNA, the CDR3 is TGTGCCAGTAGTATTGTTGAGGGGGGAGATACGCAGTATTTT. Supplemented by reference TRBV19 and TRBJ2-3, the full variable domain reads DGGITQSPKYLFRKEGQNVTLSCEQNLNHDAMYWYRQDPGQGLRLIYYSQIVNDFQKGDIAEGYSVSREKKESFPLTVTSAQKNPTAFYLCASSIVEGGDTQYFGPGTRLTVL.

The genes are TRBV7-8 and TRBJ1-3; D is ambiguous. The germline V gene has CDR1 SGHVS and CDR2 FQNEAQ. This CDR3 has 15 amino acids. The ends were cut back, 2 bases at V and 4 bases at J, with 12 bases in the middle. The DNA for the CDR3 is TGTGCCAGCAGCTTATCCAGGCTGGGCGGAAACACCATATATTTT. Translating it yields CASSLSRLGGNTIYF.

This rearrangement joins TRBV27 to TRBJ2-7; D possibly corresponds to TRBD2 (6 bases). Trimming took off 0 bases at V and 0 bases at J, with 15 bases between the two ends. CDR1 MNHEY and CDR2 SMNVEV come from the germline V gene (reference sequence). The CDR3 consists of 17 residues. CDR3 residues: CASSLSGLSLSSYEQYF. CDR3 nucleotide sequence: TGTGCCAGCAGTTTATCCGGACTATCCCTCAGCTCCTACGAGCAGTACTTC.

The chain links TRBV6-1 to TRBJ2-5; D not resolved. CDR3 size: 13 residues. Trimming left V 5 bases short and J 1 base short, with 8 bases between. CDR1 and CDR2 (germline): MNHNS, SASEGT. The CDR3 spells CASSFQAQETQYF. The CDR3 nucleotides are TGTGCCAGCAGTTTCCAGGCCCAAGAGACCCAGTACTTC.

The chain couples TRBV9 to TRBJ2-3, with TRBD2 matching over 9 bases. J gave up 3 bases and V 0 bases, and 5 bases lay outside the gene matches. This CDR3 spans 16 amino acids. Germline V gene sequence: CDR1 SGDLS, CDR2 YYNGEE. CDR3: CASSVVGSGRTDTQYF. For the CDR3, the DNA is TGTGCCAGCAGCGTAGTCGGTAGCGGGAGAACAGATACGCAGTATTTT.

This clone has more than one count but fewer than ten. The chain recombines TRBV5-3 with TRBJ2-5, with D unclear. TRBV5-3 is labeled an ORF, and its function is uncertain. This CDR3 spans 15 amino acids. The V end was cut by 1 base, the J end by 5 bases, with 15 bases between. The CDR3 DNA sequence: TGTGCCAGAAGCTTGAAGGGTGTAGCCCGGGAGACCCAGTACTTC. This translates into CARSLKGVARETQYF.

This clone was seen only once. As DNA, the CDR3 is TGTGCCACCAGCAGACCACTAGCTGGCGAGACCCAGTACTTC. The encoded protein is CATSRPLAGETQYF. This rearrangement joins TRBV15 to TRBJ2-5; D possibly corresponds to TRBD2 (6 bases). Germline lookup yields CDR1 LNHNV and CDR2 YYDKDF (reference sequence). The CDR3 totals 14 residues. The V gene lost 2 bases and the J gene lost 5 bases, with 12 bases spanning the gap.

V gene TRBV11-2 combines with J gene TRBJ2-1, with 10 bases matching TRBD2. The CDR3 extends over 15 amino acids. V lost 3 bases to trimming and J lost 3 bases; unmatched junction nucleotides: 2. Per germline, CDR1 SGHAT and CDR2 FQNNGV. The CDR3 coding sequence is TGTGCCAGCAGCTTCCAGCGGGGGGGCTACAATGAGCAGTTCTTC. Its protein product is CASSFQRGGYNEQFF.

This chain links TRBV7-8 with TRBJ1-1, with D perhaps matching TRBD1 (5 bases). Trimming removed 7 bases from V and 1 base from J, with 10 bases in between. Germline lookup yields CDR1 SGHVS and CDR2 FQNEAQ. The CDR3 spans 13 residues. This CDR3 reads CASIRTSNTEAFF. The CDR3 region has the DNA TGTGCCAGCATTAGGACATCGAACACTGAAGCTTTCTTT.

This clone was observed a few times. The chain has TRBV5-4 and TRBJ1-5, with D perhaps matching TRBD1 (5 bases). Germline CDR1 is SGHNT and CDR2 is YYREEE (reference sequence). Trimming stripped 9 bases from V and 4 bases from J, with 11 bases between. The CDR3 sequence is 12 residues long. CDR3 DNA sequence: TGTGCCACCGGGACTGGGAATCAGCCCCAGCATTTT. Amino acid sequence: CATGTGNQPQHF.

This chain uses TRBV4-1 with TRBJ2-3; no firm D call. Per germline, CDR1 MGHRA and CDR2 YSYEKL. The CDR3 loop spans 15 amino acids. Between the trimmed V and J ends, which lost 2 bases and 2 bases, there was a span of 11 bases. The CDR3 sequence: CASSQFGLPTDTQYF. The CDR3 DNA is TGCGCCAGCAGCCAATTTGGGCTACCCACAGATACGCAGTATTTT.

This chain links TRBV5-6 with TRBJ2-5; no definite D call. V lost 2 bases to trimming and J lost 9 bases, with 11 bases between them. Germline V lookup: CDR1 SGHDT, CDR2 YYEEEE. The CDR3 has 12 residues. This chain's CDR3 is CASSLIETAQYF. In DNA, the CDR3 is TGTGCCAGCAGCTTAATAGAAACCGCCCAGTACTTC.

This chain uses TRBV2 with TRBJ2-3; D ambiguous. V gave up 7 bases and J gave up 6 bases, with 8 bases separating them. The CDR3 contains 11 residues. Germline V gene lookup returns CDR1 SNHLY and CDR2 FYNNEI. Here the CDR3 DNA reads TGTGCCAGCAAGGTGGGGGATACGCAGTATTTT. Translating gives CASKVGDTQYF.

The chain combines TRBV5-6 with TRBJ1-4; 9 bases are a match to TRBD1. The ends lost 0 bases at V and 8 bases at J; junction bases unmatched: 2. CDR1 and CDR2 (germline): SGHDT, YYEEEE. This CDR3 has 14 residues. CDR3 nucleotide sequence: TGTGCCAGCAGCTTGGGGACAGGGGAGGAAAAACTGTTTTTT. This codes for CASSLGTGEEKLFF.

The chain employs TRBV5-6 and TRBJ2-1; TRBD1 is a possible D gene (5 bases). The CDR3 has 14 residues. Germline CDR1 reads SGHDT; CDR2 reads YYEEEE. With 3 bases removed from V and 8 bases from J, the gap between germline ends came to 15 bases. CDR3 loop: CASSSAGLSYEQFF. CDR3 coding DNA: TGTGCCAGCAGCTCCGCAGGGTTAAGCTATGAGCAGTTCTTC.

V and J are TRBV5-1 and TRBJ2-3; weak D call: TRBD1 (5 bases). Trimming cost V 2 bases and J 1 base, with 14 bases left between them. The CDR3 totals 16 residues. Germline loops: CDR1 SGHRS, CDR2 YFSETQ. CDR3 residues: CASSLGQTGGTDTQYF. The CDR3, as DNA: TGCGCCAGCAGCTTAGGACAAACCGGAGGCACAGATACGCAGTATTTT.

This clone has just one count. The J gene is TRBJ2-3, the V gene TRBV6-1; no clear D gene. Trimming cost V 3 bases and J 0 bases, with 7 bases left between them. This CDR3 comprises 14 residues. Germline V gene lookup returns CDR1 MNHNS and CDR2 SASEGT. CDR3 in amino acids: CASSEDGSTDTQYF. CDR3 sequence (DNA): TGTGCCAGCAGTGAGGACGGGAGCACAGATACGCAGTATTTT.

DNA for the CDR3: TGTGCCAGCTCACCTCAGCGGGGGAACCTAGATACGCAGTATTTT. The encoded protein is CASSPQRGNLDTQYF. The rearrangement uses TRBV18 and TRBJ2-3, with 8 positions matching TRBD2. The length of the CDR3 is 15 residues. Looked up from germline, CDR1 is KGHSH and CDR2 is LQKENI. With 3 bases clipped from V and 5 bases from J, the junction kept 7 bases outside the gene matches.

The J gene is TRBJ2-4, the V gene TRBV23-1; no definite D call. TRBV23-1 is an open reading frame, and its role is uncertain. This CDR3 has 16 amino acids. Between the trimmed V and J ends, which lost 0 bases and 0 bases, there was a span of 9 bases. This chain's CDR3 is CASSQSCRSAKNIQYF. For the CDR3, the DNA is TGCGCCAGCAGTCAATCGTGCCGGTCAGCCAAAAACATTCAGTACTTC.